These 31 T cell receptor beta chains came from one sample sequenced in a study of T-cell reconstitution after alpha-beta-depleted transplantation in children (dated by TCRdb to 2015 to 2016). The meaning of the sample's treatment or condition label: allogeneic hematopoietic cell transplantation with graft depleted of TCRalphabeta T cells and CD19 B cells. The method was PCR. Sequencing took place on an Illumina HiSeq 2500. Molecular barcoding was employed in the preparation of TCR libraries, with unique molecular identifiers being used to normalize TCRbeta repertoire quantification. TCRdb reran the public reads through fastp at Q25 and MiXCR, keeping productive beta chains. For every CDR3 protein sequence, its rows merge into one entry that carries the most common genes and DNA. This sample comprises 100,000 or so distinct CDR3 sequences, 15% to 17% of them detected only once. The leading ten clones occupy around a fifth of the sample.

The sequenced sample was PBMCs, mostly from graft donor cells, obtained 180 days after TCRalphabeta/CD19-depleted stem cell transplant. The receptors were sampled from a male patient between 2 and 10 years old who had a stem cell transplant for acute lymphoblastic leukemia, so the T cells may come from the graft donor.

This clonotype was detected a few times. V usage is TRBV5-1 and J usage is TRBJ2-7; D is ambiguous. Per the germline V gene, CDR1 is SGHRS and CDR2 is YFSETQ. The CDR3 spans 15 residues. V was pared by 4 bases and J by 2 bases, with 16 bases between. In DNA form, the CDR3 reads TGCGCCAGCAGCACCGCAGGCGGCCTGACCTACGAGCAGTACTTC. This codes for CASSTAGGLTYEQYF.

This clonotype appeared a few times. This chain connects TRBV10-3 to TRBJ2-5; no clear D gene. The germline V gene has CDR1 ENHRY and CDR2 SYGVKD. The V gene lost 2 bases and the J gene lost 4 bases, with 11 bases spanning the gap. The CDR3 is made up of 14 amino acids. CDR3 loop: CAISEAKVGETQYF. The CDR3 region has the DNA TGTGCCATCAGTGAGGCCAAGGTGGGAGAGACCCAGTACTTC.

This clonotype was counted a few times. This chain joins TRBV7-2 and TRBJ2-3; possibly TRBD2 for D (6 bases). V lost 5 bases and J 4 bases, leaving 13 bases between the germline ends. The CDR3 contains 14 residues. Per germline, CDR1 SGHTA and CDR2 FQGNSA. CDR3 nucleotides: TGTGCCAGCAGCACGAGCGGAGGGTCAGATACGCAGTATTTT. Translating gives CASSTSGGSDTQYF.

In its sample, this clonotype was seen many times. This rearrangement joins TRBV10-3 to TRBJ1-1; 7 bases fit TRBD1. Germline V CDR1 and CDR2: ENHRY, SYGVKD. After removal of 5 bases from V and 0 bases from J, the junction contained 3 bases not matched to a gene. This CDR3 region has 14 residues. The CDR3 sequence: CAISQQGMNTEAFF. For the CDR3, the DNA is TGTGCCATCAGTCAACAGGGGATGAACACTGAAGCTTTCTTT.

Ten or more counts support this clonotype. The chain joins TRBV20-1 to TRBJ1-2; no firm D call. The CDR3 runs 13 residues. Looked up from germline, CDR1 is DFQATT and CDR2 is SNEGSKA (reference sequence). The germline V and J ends were trimmed by 8 bases and 1 base, with 14 bases remaining between them. The DNA of the CDR3 is TGCAGTTTCCCGGACGGAATTAACTATGGCTACACCTTC. This sequence encodes CSFPDGINYGYTF.

V gene TRBV10-2 combines with J gene TRBJ2-1; 11 bases line up with TRBD2. The CDR3 totals 17 residues. CDR1 WSHSY and CDR2 SAAADI come from the germline V gene. J lost 9 bases, V lost 5 bases, and 15 bases had no gene match. This CDR3 reads CASSHTSGGPPGGEQFF. CDR3 sequence (DNA): TGCGCCAGCAGTCACACTAGCGGGGGACCCCCTGGCGGTGAGCAGTTCTTC.

This clonotype was observed a few times. The chain recombines TRBV7-2 with TRBJ2-3, with TRBD2 identical over 7 bases. The CDR3 extends over 17 amino acids. Trimming took 2 bases from V and 4 from J; bases not matched to a gene: 12. Looked up from germline, CDR1 is SGHTA and CDR2 is FQGNSA. The CDR3 nucleotides read TGTGCCAGCAGCTTATGGCTCGGGGAGGGAGATTCAGATACGCAGTATTTT. Protein sequence: CASSLWLGEGDSDTQYF.

This clonotype was found a few times. This chain links TRBV5-1 with TRBJ1-1, with D uncertain. The CDR3 is made up of 13 amino acids. CDR1 SGHRS and CDR2 YFSETQ come from the germline V gene. Trimming left V 0 bases short and J 11 bases short, with 14 bases between. The CDR3 sequence: CASSLGVYMSAFF. The CDR3 DNA sequence: TGCGCCAGCAGCTTGGGAGTTTACATGTCGGCTTTCTTT.

V and J are TRBV15 and TRBJ2-1; D is possibly TRBD1 (6 bases). The CDR3 contains 15 residues. Trimming pared 1 base from V and 5 bases from J, leaving 12 bases between. Germline CDR1 reads LNHNV; CDR2 reads YYDKDF (reference sequence). The CDR3 region has the DNA TGTGCCACCAGCAGAGTGGTCCAGGGGAACAATGAGCAGTTCTTC. Translating gives CATSRVVQGNNEQFF.

This clonotype occurred many times. The gene calls are TRBV20-1 and TRBJ1-2, with D possibly matching TRBD1 (5 bases). The CDR3 is 14 residues long. With 7 bases removed from V and 4 bases from J, the gap between germline ends came to 19 bases. Germline V CDR1 and CDR2: DFQATT, SNEGSKA (reference sequence). The CDR3 DNA is TGCAGTGTCGCGGACACCTCTGTCGGCTATGGCTACACCTTC. Its translation: CSVADTSVGYGYTF.

There are many counts of this clonotype. The CDR3 bases are TGCGCCAGCAGCTTGGCATCAGCGTTGAACACTGAAGCTTTCTTT. Its protein product is CASSLASALNTEAFF. This chain connects TRBV5-1 to TRBJ1-1, with no clear D. From germline, CDR1 is SGHRS and CDR2 YFSETQ. V was clipped by 0 bases and J by 0 bases, with 9 bases between them. The CDR3 consists of 15 residues.

There are many counts of this clonotype. The chain links TRBV29-1 to TRBJ2-3; D might be TRBD2 (6 bases). Germline V gene data show CDR1 as SQVTM and CDR2 as ANQGSEA. Between the trimmed V and J ends, which lost 7 bases and 1 base, there was a span of 15 bases. This CDR3 is built from 14 residues. The CDR3 reads CSADDGEGTDTQYF. The CDR3 region has the DNA TGCAGCGCTGACGACGGGGAGGGCACAGATACGCAGTATTTT.

This clonotype was observed many times. The V call is TRBV29-1, the J call TRBJ1-2; D may be TRBD1 (6 bases). The CDR3 contains 12 residues. V was pared by 6 bases and J by 3 bases, with 11 bases between. Germline-derived CDR1 and CDR2 are SQVTM and ANQGSEA. The CDR3 spells CSVNRDDYGYTF. The CDR3 coding sequence is TGCAGCGTCAACAGGGATGACTATGGCTACACCTTC.

The rearrangement links TRBV3-1 to TRBJ1-5, with 7 nucleotides matching TRBD1. The CDR3 extends over 15 amino acids. The V gene end was trimmed by 2 bases and the J gene end by 4 bases; junction bases not matched to a gene: 5. Per the germline V gene, CDR1 is LGHDT and CDR2 is YNNKEL (reference sequence). The DNA of the CDR3 is TGTGCCAGCAGCCAAAGGGGGCAGGGAAATCAGCCCCAGCATTTT. Translating gives CASSQRGQGNQPQHF. The complete variable domain, with remaining parts taken from reference TRBV3-1 and TRBJ1-5, reads DTAVSQTPKYLVTQMGNDKSIKCEQNLGHDTMYWYKQDSKKFLKIMFSYNNKELIINETVPNRFSPKSPDKAHLNLHINSLELGDSAVYFCASSQRGQGNQPQHFGDGTRLSIL.

This clonotype was counted many times. Germline and junction disagree at one end, which may indicate a read error. The V and J genes are TRBV12-3 or TRBV12-4 and TRBJ1-2; possible D gene TRBD1, 5 bases. CDR3 size: 13 residues. The CDR3 region has the DNA TGTGCCAGCAGCTTAGAGGGGAACTATGGCTACACCTTC. It codes for CASSLEGNYGYTF.

V usage is TRBV7-8 and J usage is TRBJ2-1; D is unclear. Trimming removed 5 bases at V and 6 bases at J, with 17 bases between. Germline CDR1 is SGHVS and CDR2 is FQNEAQ. The CDR3 extends over 15 amino acids. The CDR3 DNA reads TGTGCCAGCAGCCATACCCCCCTTAGGGCCAATGAGCAGTTCTTC. It encodes CASSHTPLRANEQFF.

This clonotype came up many times. The CDR3 loop is CASSLWRGGYNEQFF. In DNA, the CDR3 is TGTGCCAGCAGTTTATGGCGGGGGGGGTACAATGAGCAGTTCTTC. This rearrangement joins TRBV27 to TRBJ2-1; TRBD2 matches 9 bases. The CDR3 loop spans 15 amino acids. Trimming cost V 1 base and J 4 bases; bases outside gene matches: 2. Germline V gene data show CDR1 as MNHEY and CDR2 as SMNVEV (reference sequence).

There are a few counts of this clonotype. The chain uses TRBV20-1 and TRBJ1-2; D possibly corresponds to TRBD1 (6 bases). Germline CDR1 reads DFQATT; CDR2 reads SNEGSKA (reference sequence). The CDR3 spans 17 residues. V lost 2 bases, J lost 5 bases, and 24 bases lay in between. The CDR3 sequence is CSARCPTGTPEDYGYTF. The CDR3 DNA reads as TGCAGTGCTAGATGCCCCACCGGGACACCGGAAGATTATGGCTACACCTTC.

The rearrangement links TRBV6-1 to TRBJ1-2, with D tentatively TRBD1 (6 bases). This CDR3 contains 15 residues. V lost 6 bases to trimming and J lost 3 bases, with 17 bases between them. CDR1 and CDR2 (germline): MNHNS, SASEGT. CDR3 sequence reads: CASRRNREEDYGYTF. The DNA for the CDR3 is TGTGCCAGCAGACGCAACAGGGAAGAGGACTATGGCTACACCTTC.

This clonotype is judged medium-sized. The rearrangement uses TRBV7-2 and TRBJ2-7; tentative D call: TRBD2 (6 bases). Looked up from germline, CDR1 is SGHTA and CDR2 is FQGNSA. This CDR3 is 14 amino acids long. With 1 base removed from V and 4 bases from J, the gap between germline ends came to 11 bases. In DNA form, the CDR3 reads TGTGCCAGCAGCTTAGGCGGGGTTATTTACGAGCAGTACTTC. Amino acid sequence: CASSLGGVIYEQYF.

This clonotype is medium-sized within its sample. This chain connects TRBV20-1 to TRBJ1-6; weak D call: TRBD1 (5 bases). There are 17 residues in the CDR3. Trimming took off 5 bases at V and 9 bases at J, with 26 bases between the two ends. Per germline, CDR1 DFQATT and CDR2 SNEGSKA (reference sequence). CDR3 loop: CSAEGSFQGTWGSPLHF. CDR3 nucleotides: TGCAGTGCTGAGGGGTCCTTTCAGGGAACCTGGGGTTCACCCCTCCACTTT.

In this sample, this clonotype turned up a few times. This chain connects TRBV27 to TRBJ2-5; D remains unclear. V was shortened by 3 bases and J by 5 bases, with 22 bases between the two germline ends. This CDR3 is 17 amino acids long. Germline lookup yields CDR1 MNHEY and CDR2 SMNVEV (reference sequence). DNA of the CDR3: TGTGCCAGCAGTTTCCAAAAGGGAATTTCTAAGGTGGAGACCCAGTACTTC. This codes for CASSFQKGISKVETQYF.

This clonotype has just a few counts. The chain joins TRBV9 to TRBJ2-7, with D uncertain. Germline V gene lookup returns CDR1 SGDLS and CDR2 YYNGEE. CDR3 length: 13 amino acids. The V end was cut by 3 bases, the J end by 1 base, with 8 bases between. In DNA, the CDR3 is TGTGCCAGCAGCGGGGGAAGGTCCTACGAGCAGTACTTC. Translation gives CASSGGRSYEQYF.

The table lists this clonotype with a few counts. The chain carries TRBV15 and TRBJ2-2, with D possibly matching TRBD1 (5 bases). V dropped 0 bases and J dropped 5 bases, with 7 bases sitting between them. CDR1 and CDR2 (germline): LNHNV, YYDKDF (reference sequence). CDR3 length equals 14 residues. The CDR3: CATSRDRTTGELFF. The CDR3 nucleotides are TGTGCCACCAGCAGAGATCGGACAACCGGGGAGCTGTTTTTT.

Only a few counts were recorded for this clonotype. The chain has TRBV4-3 and TRBJ1-2; tentative D call: TRBD1 (5 bases). Germline V lookup: CDR1 LGHNA, CDR2 YSLEER. The CDR3 extends over 16 amino acids. V lost 2 bases, J lost 3 bases, and 16 bases lay in between. This CDR3 reads CASSQTAGRWDYGYTF. Written as DNA, the CDR3 is TGCGCCAGCAGCCAAACGGCAGGGCGATGGGACTATGGCTACACCTTC.

This clonotype was seen a few times. The J gene is TRBJ2-7, the V gene TRBV7-9; 10 nucleotides match TRBD2. Germline CDR1 SEHNR, CDR2 FQNEAQ (reference sequence). The CDR3 spans 17 residues. With 5 bases clipped from V and 4 bases from J, the junction kept 14 bases outside the gene matches. This CDR3 reads CASSPQLLAGLAYEQYF. The CDR3 DNA reads TGTGCCAGCAGCCCCCAATTACTAGCGGGGCTTGCGTACGAGCAGTACTTC. Filled out from reference TRBV7-9 and TRBJ2-7, the complete variable domain reads DTGVSQNPRHKITKRGQNVTFRCDPISEHNRLYWYRQTLGQGPEFLTYFQNEAQLEKSRLLSDRFSAERPKGSFSTLEIQRTEQGDSAMYLCASSPQLLAGLAYEQYFGPGTRLTVT.

This chain links TRBV7-2 with TRBJ1-6; 9 bases fit TRBD1. CDR1 is SGHTA, CDR2 FQGNSA, per germline. The CDR3 length is 14 residues. J lost 11 bases, V lost 5 bases, and 7 bases had no gene match. The CDR3, as DNA: TGTGCCAGCAGCCTGGGGACAGGGTTTGCACCCCTCCACTTT. Amino acid sequence: CASSLGTGFAPLHF.

The sample holds a few counts of this clonotype. This rearrangement joins TRBV18 to TRBJ2-7, with 7 bases that match TRBD1. This CDR3 region has 15 residues. Germline loops: CDR1 KGHSH, CDR2 LQKENI. Unmatched junction bases numbered 6, after V lost 0 bases and J lost 4 bases. CDR3 in DNA: TGTGCCAGCTCACCACCTACAGGGGCCTTATACGAGCAGTACTTC. Protein: CASSPPTGALYEQYF.

This clonotype was recorded only once. The chain recombines TRBV30 with TRBJ2-5; weak D call: TRBD1 (6 bases). Trimming cost V 2 bases and J 1 base, with 11 bases left between them. The CDR3 consists of 14 residues. The germline V gene has CDR1 GTSNPN and CDR2 SVGIG (reference sequence). CDR3 coding DNA: TGTGCCTGGAGTTACCAGGGGATCCAAGAGACCCAGTACTTC. It yields the protein CAWSYQGIQETQYF.

The genes are TRBV6-1 and TRBJ1-2; 7 bases align to TRBD1. Trimming at V came to 10 bases and at J to 8 bases, leaving 10 bases not matched to a gene. CDR1 is MNHNS, CDR2 SASEGT, per germline. This CDR3 has 12 residues. CDR3 in amino acids: CATLIQGDGYTF. The CDR3, as DNA: TGTGCCACCCTAATTCAGGGGGACGGCTACACCTTC.

This clonotype occurred a few times. This chain joins TRBV7-8 and TRBJ2-1; D ambiguous. The germline CDR1 and CDR2 sequences are SGHVS and FQNEAQ. CDR3 length equals 18 residues. Trimming removed 1 base at V and 0 bases at J, with 16 bases between. CDR3 loop: CASSLGLVPLASYNEQFF. CDR3 DNA: TGTGCCAGCAGCTTAGGTCTAGTGCCTCTTGCCTCCTACAATGAGCAGTTCTTC.